Here is one T cell receptor beta chain with its context. In the authors' methods: Reference gene primers were amplified, and this amplification served to estimate nucleated cell counts. The table came from immunoSEQ multiplex PCR; TCRdb's copy has only in-frame clones and leaves some out. V and J calls and clone size are as listed in that table; D and trimming were resolved from the DNA. The data show fewer than 70,000 clones, about 82% seen once. This entry belongs to a study of blood T cell repertoires in COVID-19. The wider study: Some COVID-19 samples were acute and others convalescent; all came from the United States, Italy and Spain. The analysed material was cDNA or gDNA that came from T cells, B-cell-depleted T cells, or PBMCs.

The sequenced sample consisted of peripheral blood. This receptor was identified in a man aged 45 to 65 with acute or convalescent COVID-19.

CDR3 region: CASSQEPGQADQPQHF. The CDR3 region has the DNA TGCGCCAGCAGCCAAGAGCCGGGACAGGCCGATCAGCCCCAGCATTTT. The V call is TRBV4-1, the J call TRBJ1-5, with TRBD1 matching 8 bases. The CDR3 is 16 amino acids. The V and J ends lost 0 bases and 5 bases, in that order; junction bases with no gene match: 6. Looked up from germline, CDR1 is MGHRA and CDR2 is YSYEKL.